Below, 10 T cell receptor beta chains from the same sample are listed, as sequenced in a study of blood T cell repertoires in COVID-19. TCRdb's copy holds only in-frame clones and misses some; the assay was immunoSEQ multiplex PCR. The table records 70,000 to 80,000 clones, about 91% of them present only once. Sequencing was done on a sample of peripheral blood. The receptor source for this set is a woman aged 50 to 60 with acute or convalescent COVID-19.

The chain couples TRBV2 to TRBJ2-7; tentatively, D is TRBD2 (5 bases). The V and J ends lost 3 bases and 9 bases respectively, with 12 bases between them. Germline V gene sequence: CDR1 SNHLY, CDR2 FYNNEI. The CDR3 has 12 residues. This CDR3 is CASSDLGVPQYF. DNA for the CDR3: TGTGCCAGCAGTGACCTGGGAGTGCCGCAGTACTTC.

The rearrangement joins TRBV2 to TRBJ1-6; 7 bases align to TRBD1. The V segment lost 6 bases and the J segment 3 bases; nucleotides outside the gene matches: 8. The CDR3 extends over 16 amino acids. Germline V gives CDR1 SNHLY, CDR2 FYNNEI. CDR3 region: CASSRQGRNYNSPLHF. The DNA for the CDR3 is TGTGCCAGCAGCCGACAGGGTCGGAACTATAATTCACCCCTCCACTTT.

This chain connects TRBV11-2 to TRBJ2-7; 7 positions agree with TRBD2. V shed 0 bases, J shed 2 bases, and the junction held 4 bases outside the gene matches. The germline V gene has CDR1 SGHAT and CDR2 FQNNGV. The CDR3 is 15 amino acids. The CDR3 DNA reads as TGTGCCAGCAGCTTAGAGGCGGGAGAGGCCTACGAGCAGTACTTC. This translates into CASSLEAGEAYEQYF.

V is TRBV2 and J is TRBJ1-5, with 11 bases lining up with TRBD1. Germline CDR1 is SNHLY and CDR2 is FYNNEI. Trimming took 2 bases from V and 6 from J; bases not matched to a gene: 3. This CDR3 region has 15 residues. The CDR3 DNA reads TGTGCCAGCAGTGAAATGGACAGGGGGCCTCAGCCCCAGCATTTT. The encoded protein is CASSEMDRGPQPQHF.

The chain couples TRBV18 to TRBJ1-5, with TRBD1 identical over 10 bases. Germline loops: CDR1 KGHSH, CDR2 LQKENI. Losses at the gene ends were 1 base for V and 6 bases for J; bases not matched to a gene: 15. CDR3 size: 19 residues. The chain's CDR3 is CASSPLGRDRGPVAQPQHF. In DNA, the CDR3 is TGTGCCAGCTCACCACTTGGGAGGGACAGGGGCCCTGTGGCTCAGCCCCAGCATTTT. Based on the CDR3 plus reference TRBV18 and TRBJ1-5, the full variable domain is NAGVMQNPRHLVRRRGQEARLRCSPMKGHSHVYWYRQLPEEGLKFMVYLQKENIIDESGMPKERFSAEFPKEGPSILRIQQVVRGDSAAYFCASSPLGRDRGPVAQPQHFGDGTRLSIL.

This clone turned up a few times. The rearrangement uses TRBV7-9 and TRBJ1-1; TRBD1 agrees at 9 bases. Germline CDR1 is SEHNR and CDR2 is FQNEAQ (reference sequence). The ends lost 5 bases at V and 5 bases at J; junction bases unmatched: 6. The CDR3 extends over 14 amino acids. The CDR3 loop reads CASSATGGKTEAFF. The CDR3 nucleotides are TGTGCCAGCAGCGCGACAGGGGGAAAAACTGAAGCTTTCTTT.

The chain employs TRBV28 and TRBJ2-1; 9 positions agree with TRBD2. The CDR3 spans 13 residues. Trimming cost V 5 bases and J 7 bases; bases outside gene matches: 3. CDR1 is MDHEN, CDR2 SYDVKM, per germline. CDR3 nucleotide sequence: TGTGCCAGCAGTACTAGCGGGCCAAATGAGCAGTTCTTC. Protein: CASSTSGPNEQFF.

The V gene is TRBV7-2, the J gene TRBJ1-1, with D tentatively TRBD1 (5 bases). Trimming took off 5 bases at V and 4 bases at J, with 14 bases between the two ends. CDR1 and CDR2 (germline): SGHTA, FQGNSA. The CDR3 contains 14 residues. This CDR3 is CASSSQGEATEAFF. CDR3 nucleotides: TGTGCCAGCAGCAGCCAGGGTGAGGCCACTGAAGCTTTCTTT.

The gene calls are TRBV10-1 and TRBJ1-2; D might be TRBD1 (5 bases). V dropped 3 bases and J dropped 3 bases, with 8 bases sitting between them. CDR1 and CDR2 (germline): WNHNN, SYGVQD (reference sequence). This CDR3 is 13 amino acids long. The CDR3 DNA sequence: TGCGCCAGCAGTGAAGGGGTCGACTATGGCTACACCTTC. As protein: CASSEGVDYGYTF.

This chain uses TRBV30 with TRBJ1-3, with a weak D call TRBD1 (6 bases). This CDR3 is 14 amino acids long. Looked up from germline, CDR1 is GTSNPN and CDR2 is SVGIG (reference sequence). Trimming took 6 bases from V and 0 from J, leaving 12 bases between them. The CDR3 DNA reads TGTGCCTGCCAGGGGAGAGGCTCTGGAAACACCATATATTTT. Amino acids: CACQGRGSGNTIYF.